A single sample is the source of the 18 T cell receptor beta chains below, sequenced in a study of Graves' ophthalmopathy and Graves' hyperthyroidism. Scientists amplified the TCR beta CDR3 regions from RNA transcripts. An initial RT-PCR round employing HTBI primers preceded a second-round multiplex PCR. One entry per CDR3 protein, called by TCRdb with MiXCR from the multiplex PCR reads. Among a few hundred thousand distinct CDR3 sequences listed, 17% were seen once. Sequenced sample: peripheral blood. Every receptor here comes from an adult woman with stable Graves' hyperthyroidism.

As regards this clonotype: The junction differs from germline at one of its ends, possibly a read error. The CDR3 DNA reads TGTGCCAGCAGTGAACAGGGGACAGTTAATTCACCCCCCCACTTT. Amino acids: CASSEQGTVNSPPHF. The chain employs TRBV25-1 and TRBJ1-6; the match to TRBD1 covers 7 bases. The germline gives CDR1 MGHDK, CDR2 SYGVNS. This CDR3 has 15 amino acids.

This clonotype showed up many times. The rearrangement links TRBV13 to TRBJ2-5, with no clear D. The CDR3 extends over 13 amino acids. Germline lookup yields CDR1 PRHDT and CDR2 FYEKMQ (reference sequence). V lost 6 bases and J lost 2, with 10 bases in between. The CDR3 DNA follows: TGTGCCAGCAGTCCGGATAGACAAGAGACCCAGTACTTC. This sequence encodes CASSPDRQETQYF.

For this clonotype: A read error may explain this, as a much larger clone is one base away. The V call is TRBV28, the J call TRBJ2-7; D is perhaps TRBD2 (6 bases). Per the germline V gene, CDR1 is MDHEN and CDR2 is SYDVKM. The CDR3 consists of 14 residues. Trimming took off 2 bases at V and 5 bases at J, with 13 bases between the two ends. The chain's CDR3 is CASSLGGTPNEQYV. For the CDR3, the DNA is TGTGCCAGCAGTTTAGGGGGGACTCCCAACGAGCAGTACGTC.

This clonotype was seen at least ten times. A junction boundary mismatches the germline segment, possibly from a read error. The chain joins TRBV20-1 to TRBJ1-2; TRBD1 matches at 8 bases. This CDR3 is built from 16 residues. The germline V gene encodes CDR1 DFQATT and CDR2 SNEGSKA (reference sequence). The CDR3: CSARDPTGQGPGGYIF. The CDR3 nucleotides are TGCAGTGCTAGAGACCCCACCGGACAGGGCCCCGGTGGCTACATCTTC.

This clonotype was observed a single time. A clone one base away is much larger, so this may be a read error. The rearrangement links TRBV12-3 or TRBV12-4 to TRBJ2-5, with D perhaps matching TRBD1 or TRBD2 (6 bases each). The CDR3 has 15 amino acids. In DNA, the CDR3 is TGTGCCAGCAGCCTCCGTGGGGGGCGGGAAGAGTCCCAGTACTTC. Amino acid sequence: CASSLRGGREESQYF.

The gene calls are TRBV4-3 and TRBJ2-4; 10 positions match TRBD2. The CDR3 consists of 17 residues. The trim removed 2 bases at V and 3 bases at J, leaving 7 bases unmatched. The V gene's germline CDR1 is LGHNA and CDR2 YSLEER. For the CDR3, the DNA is TGCGCCAGCAGCCAATCCCTACTAGCGGGGATCAAAAACATTCAGTACTTC. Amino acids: CASSQSLLAGIKNIQYF.

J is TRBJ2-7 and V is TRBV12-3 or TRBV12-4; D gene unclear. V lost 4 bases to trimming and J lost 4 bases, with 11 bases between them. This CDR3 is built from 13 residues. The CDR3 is CASSSTGLYEQYF. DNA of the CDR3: TGTGCCAGCAGTTCGACTGGGTTATACGAGCAGTACTTC.

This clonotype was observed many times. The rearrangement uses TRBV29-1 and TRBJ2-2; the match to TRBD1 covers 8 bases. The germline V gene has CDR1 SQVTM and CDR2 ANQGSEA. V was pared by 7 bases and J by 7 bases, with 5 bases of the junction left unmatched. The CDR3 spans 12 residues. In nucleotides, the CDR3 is TGCAGCGCAGGGGGCTCGGGCGGGGAGCTGTTTTTT. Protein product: CSAGGSGGELFF.

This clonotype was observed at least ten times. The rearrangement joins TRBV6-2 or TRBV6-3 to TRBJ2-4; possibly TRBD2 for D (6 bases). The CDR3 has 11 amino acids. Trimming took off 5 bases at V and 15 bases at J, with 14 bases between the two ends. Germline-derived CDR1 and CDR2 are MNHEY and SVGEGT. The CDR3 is CASSQFREVYF. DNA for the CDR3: TGTGCCAGCAGTCAATTCAGGGAGGTGTACTTC.

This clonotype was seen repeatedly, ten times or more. As DNA, the CDR3 is TGCGCCAGCAGCTTCCCCCGACAGAACAGCGGGAACACCGGGGAGCTGTTTTTT. Residues: CASSFPRQNSGNTGELFF. The gene calls are TRBV5-1 and TRBJ2-2; D may be TRBD1 or TRBD2 (5 bases each). The V and J ends lost 2 bases and 1 base respectively, with 18 bases between them. The CDR3 runs 18 residues. Germline loops: CDR1 SGHRS, CDR2 YFSETQ.

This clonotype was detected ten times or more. The CDR3 nucleotides are TGTGCCAGCAGTTGGGGGACAGCCACCTACGAGCAGTACTTC. Its translation: CASSWGTATYEQYF. This rearrangement joins TRBV11-2 to TRBJ2-7, with 7 bases aligning to TRBD1. This CDR3 region has 14 residues. Trimming took 6 bases from V and 2 from J; bases not matched to a gene: 7. Germline V lookup: CDR1 SGHAT, CDR2 FQNNGV.

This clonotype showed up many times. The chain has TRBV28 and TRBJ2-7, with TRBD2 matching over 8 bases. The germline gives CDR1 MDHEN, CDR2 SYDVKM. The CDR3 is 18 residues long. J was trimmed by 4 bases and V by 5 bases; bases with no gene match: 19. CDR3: CASSGWGSVAGTKYEQYF. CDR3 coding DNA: TGTGCCAGCAGTGGGTGGGGGTCGGTAGCGGGAACAAAATACGAGCAGTACTTC.

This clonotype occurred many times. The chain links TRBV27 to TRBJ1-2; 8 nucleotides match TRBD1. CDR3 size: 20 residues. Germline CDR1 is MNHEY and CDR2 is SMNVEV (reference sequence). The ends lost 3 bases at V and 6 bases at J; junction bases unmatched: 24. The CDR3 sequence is CASSFSGTGLTTILSDGYTF. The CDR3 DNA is TGTGCCAGCAGTTTCTCCGGGACAGGCCTAACCACCATCCTCTCGGATGGCTACACCTTC.

CDR3 nucleotide sequence: TGTGCCAGCAGTTACCCGGGCGGGATGAACACTGAAGCTTTCTTT. Residues: CASSYPGGMNTEAFF. V usage is TRBV6-5 and J usage is TRBJ1-1, with D uncertain. The CDR3 spans 15 residues. Trimming cost V 2 bases and J 0 bases, with 10 bases left between them. The germline CDR1 and CDR2 sequences are MNHEY and SVGAGI.

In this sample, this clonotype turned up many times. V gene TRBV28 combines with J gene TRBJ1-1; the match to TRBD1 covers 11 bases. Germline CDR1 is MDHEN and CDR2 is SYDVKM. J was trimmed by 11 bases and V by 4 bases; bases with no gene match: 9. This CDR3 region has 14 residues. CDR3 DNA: TGTGCCAGCAGTTCCTCTGGACAGGGGGCGCGGGCTTTCTTT. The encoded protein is CASSSSGQGARAFF.

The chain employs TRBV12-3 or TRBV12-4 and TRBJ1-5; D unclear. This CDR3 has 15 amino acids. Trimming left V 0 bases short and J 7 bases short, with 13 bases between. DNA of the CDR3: TGTGCCAGCAGTTTAGCGCTAGACACCACCCAGCCCCAGCATTTT. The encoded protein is CASSLALDTTQPQHF.

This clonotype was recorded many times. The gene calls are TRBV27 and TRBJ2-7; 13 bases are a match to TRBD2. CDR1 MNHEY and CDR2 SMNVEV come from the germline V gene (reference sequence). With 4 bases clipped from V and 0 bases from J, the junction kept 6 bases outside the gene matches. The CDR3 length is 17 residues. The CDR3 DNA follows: TGTGCCAGCAGTTCACAACGGACTAGCGGGAGCTCCTACGAGCAGTACTTC. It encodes CASSSQRTSGSSYEQYF.

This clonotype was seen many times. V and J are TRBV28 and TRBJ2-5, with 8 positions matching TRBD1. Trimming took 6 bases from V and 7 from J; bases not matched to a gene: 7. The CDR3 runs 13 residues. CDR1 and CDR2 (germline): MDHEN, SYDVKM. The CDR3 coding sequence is TGTGCCAGCAGGCCGGACAGGGTGGTGACCCAGTACTTC. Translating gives CASRPDRVVTQYF.